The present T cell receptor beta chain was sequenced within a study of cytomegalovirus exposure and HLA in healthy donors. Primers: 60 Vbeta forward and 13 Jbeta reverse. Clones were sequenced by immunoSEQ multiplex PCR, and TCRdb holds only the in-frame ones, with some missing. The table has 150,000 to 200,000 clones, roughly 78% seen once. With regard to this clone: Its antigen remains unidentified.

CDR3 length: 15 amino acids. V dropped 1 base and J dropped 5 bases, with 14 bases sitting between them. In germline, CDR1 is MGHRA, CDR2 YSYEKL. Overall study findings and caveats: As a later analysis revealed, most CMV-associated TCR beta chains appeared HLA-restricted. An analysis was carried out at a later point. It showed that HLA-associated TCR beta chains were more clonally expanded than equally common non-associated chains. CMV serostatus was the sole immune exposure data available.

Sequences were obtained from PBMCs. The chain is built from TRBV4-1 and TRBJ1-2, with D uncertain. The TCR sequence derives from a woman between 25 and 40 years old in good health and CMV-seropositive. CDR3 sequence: CASSQVGGLPYGYTF. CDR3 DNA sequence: TGCGCCAGCAGCCAAGTGGGAGGCCTACCTTATGGCTACACCTTC.